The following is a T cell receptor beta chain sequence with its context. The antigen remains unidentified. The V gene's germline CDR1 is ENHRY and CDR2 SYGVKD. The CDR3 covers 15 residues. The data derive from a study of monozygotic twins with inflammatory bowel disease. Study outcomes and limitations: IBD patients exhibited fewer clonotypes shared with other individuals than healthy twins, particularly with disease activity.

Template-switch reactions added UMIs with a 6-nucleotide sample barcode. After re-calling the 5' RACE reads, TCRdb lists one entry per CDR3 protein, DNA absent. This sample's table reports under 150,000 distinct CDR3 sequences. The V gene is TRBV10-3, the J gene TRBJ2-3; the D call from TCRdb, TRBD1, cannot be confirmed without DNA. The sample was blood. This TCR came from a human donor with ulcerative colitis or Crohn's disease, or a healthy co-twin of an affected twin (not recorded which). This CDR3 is CAISDGQMSTDTQYF.